A selection of T cell receptor beta chains follows, all from one sample in a study of cytotoxic CD8 clonotypes in ibrutinib-treated CLL. TCRdb keeps only in-frame clones here, not all; method: immunoSEQ multiplex PCR. The sample carries 200,000 to 250,000 clones, 79% recorded once. The starting material was PBMCs, obtained after 12 months of ibrutinib treatment. Receptors originate from a human donor with chronic lymphocytic leukemia. The CDR3 runs from the conserved cysteine through the conserved F or W. D genes are given only for firm matches. Some rows mark clone size as missing; the rest say once, few, many or name a class of expanded clone.

TRBD1,TRBJ1-5,16,.,TRBV6-5,CASSSRQGARNQPQHF,TGTGCCAGCAGTTCCCGACAGGGGGCGCGCAATCAGCCCCAGCATTTT
.,TRBJ1-2,9,.,TRBV20-1,CSADGSYTF,TGCAGTGCCGACGGATCCTACACCTTC
TRBD1,TRBJ1-1,14,.,TRBV5-6,CASGSQGVETEAFF,TGTGCCAGCGGCTCCCAGGGGGTAGAGACTGAAGCTTTCTTT
.,TRBJ2-5,11,.,TRBV14,CASSHAETQYF,TGTGCCAGCAGCCATGCAGAGACCCAGTACTTC
.,TRBJ2-7,13,once,TRBV30,CAWSVGGTYEQYF,TGTGCCTGGAGTGTTGGGGGTACCTACGAGCAGTACTTC
.,TRBJ2-7,15,once,TRBV7-9,CASSLPLPGTYEQYF,TGTGCCAGCAGCTTACCCCTCCCCGGAACCTACGAGCAGTACTTC
TRBD1,TRBJ2-7,14,.,TRBV28,CASSLLGDRDEQYF,TGTGCCAGCAGTTTACTCGGGGACAGGGACGAGCAGTACTTC
TRBD2,TRBJ2-1,15,few,TRBV18,CASSPPRGSSDEQFF,TGTGCCAGCTCACCACCGCGCGGGAGTTCCGATGAGCAGTTCTTC
.,TRBJ1-2,13,.,TRBV30,CAWSFGEGYGYTF,TGTGCCTGGAGTTTCGGAGAAGGCTATGGCTACACCTTC
.,TRBJ2-1,15,.,TRBV5-4,CASSLDAPGYNEQFF,TGTGCCAGCAGCTTGGATGCACCCGGGTACAATGAGCAGTTCTTC
.,TRBJ2-7,11,.,TRBV6-5,CASSYGEVQYF,TGTGCCAGCAGTTACGGGGAGGTGCAGTACTTC
.,TRBJ2-1,13,.,TRBV27,CASSAIEGVEQFF,TGTGCCAGCTCCGCGATAGAGGGGGTAGAGCAGTTCTTC
.,TRBJ2-7,14,.,TRBV11-2,CASSLVAVPYEQYF,TGTGCCAGCAGCTTAGTAGCTGTTCCCTACGAGCAGTACTTC
TRBD1,TRBJ1-2,16,.,TRBV7-9,CASSLALGQGRSGYTF,TGTGCCAGCAGCTTAGCTTTGGGACAGGGTCGTAGTGGCTACACCTTC
.,TRBJ1-6,14,once,TRBV19,CASSLGGYNSPLHF,TGTGCCAGTAGTTTGGGGGGCTATAATTCACCCCTCCACTTT
.,TRBJ2-5,13,few,TRBV28,CASSLRPEETQYF,TGTGCCAGCAGTTTACGTCCGGAAGAGACCCAGTACTTC
.,TRBJ1-6,20,.,TRBV5-1,CASSLSTAYIQGPRNSPLHF,TGCGCCAGCAGCTTATCCACCGCGTATATACAGGGACCGCGTAACTCACCCCTCCACTTT
TRBD2,TRBJ2-2,15,.,TRBV5-1,CASSPGLAGRGELFF,TGCGCCAGCAGCCCGGGACTAGCGGGGCGCGGGGAGCTGTTTTTT
TRBD2,TRBJ2-1,16,.,TRBV4-2,CASSQDAGGNYNEQFF,TGTGCCAGCAGCCAAGATGCGGGGGGGAACTACAATGAGCAGTTCTTC
.,TRBJ2-7,12,once,TRBV6-1,CASRGPQGEQYF,TGTGCCAGCAGGGGCCCCCAAGGGGAGCAGTACTTC
.,TRBJ1-3,15,.,TRBV6-6,CASSPLGHSGHTIYF,TGTGCCAGCAGCCCACTCGGACACAGTGGACACACCATATATTTT
.,TRBJ2-3,14,.,TRBV4-1,CASSRSLDGDTQYF,TGCGCCAGCAGCCGTTCCCTCGATGGAGATACGCAGTATTTT
TRBD1,TRBJ1-2,14,.,TRBV6-6,CASRAGTGTYGYTF,TGTGCCAGCAGGGCCGGGACAGGGACCTATGGCTACACCTTC
TRBD2,TRBJ2-3,17,once,TRBV5-4,CASSLAVMGLASDTQYF,TGTGCCAGCAGCTTGGCTGTCATGGGACTAGCGTCAGATACGCAGTATTTT
.,TRBJ2-7,14,.,TRBV7-9,CASSDPGLSYEQYF,TGTGCCAGCAGCGACCCGGGGCTCTCGTACGAGCAGTACTTC
TRBD1,TRBJ2-2,16,.,TRBV30,CAWSLGQGVRTGELFF,TGTGCCTGGAGCCTCGGACAGGGTGTGAGGACCGGGGAGCTGTTTTTT
.,TRBJ2-7,12,.,TRBV5-4,CASSLSSYEQYF,TGTGCCAGCAGCTTGAGCTCCTACGAGCAGTACTTC
.,TRBJ1-4,17,.,TRBV5-1,CASSLLGVAGLNEKLFF,TGCGCCAGCAGCTTGCTCGGGGTTGCAGGGTTGAATGAAAAACTGTTTTTT
TRBD1,TRBJ2-3,14,once,TRBV2,CASSDTGGADTQYF,TGTGCCAGCAGTGACACAGGGGGTGCGGATACGCAGTATTTT
.,TRBJ1-2,10,.,TRBV7-9,CASSFRGLTF,TGTGCCAGCAGCTTCCGCGGTTTGACCTTC
.,TRBJ1-1,14,.,TRBV14,CASSRRRADTEAFF,TGTGCCAGCAGCCGCCGTAGGGCGGACACTGAAGCTTTCTTT
TRBD2,TRBJ2-1,15,once,TRBV5-4,CASSISSGAYNEQFF,TGTGCCAGCAGCATTTCTAGCGGAGCCTACAATGAGCAGTTCTTC
TRBD2,TRBJ2-3,16,.,TRBV4-1,CASSQERLAGRNTQYF,TGCGCCAGCAGCCAAGAAAGACTAGCGGGAAGGAATACGCAGTATTTT
.,TRBJ2-5,12,.,TRBV5-1,CASQQDQETQYF,TGCGCCAGCCAACAGGACCAAGAGACCCAGTACTTC
TRBD1,TRBJ1-2,15,.,TRBV27,CASSAGTATNYGYTF,TGTGCCAGCAGCGCTGGGACAGCGACTAACTATGGCTACACCTTC
TRBD2,TRBJ2-1,13,.,TRBV7-2,CASRLAGGTEQFF,TGTGCCAGTCGACTAGCGGGAGGGACTGAGCAGTTCTTC
.,TRBJ1-1,15,few,TRBV4-1,CASSLWTEMNTEAFF,TGCGCCAGCAGCCTTTGGACGGAAATGAACACTGAAGCTTTCTTT
.,TRBJ2-1,15,.,TRBV6-5,CASSYSSAGYNEQFF,TGTGCCAGCAGTTACTCGAGCGCAGGCTACAATGAGCAGTTCTTC
.,TRBJ2-7,15,.,TRBV10-1,CASSGGARGTYEQYF,TGCGCCAGCAGTGGTGGGGCGAGGGGGACCTACGAGCAGTACTTC
TRBD1,TRBJ1-3,13,.,TRBV6-1,CASSTGGRNTIYF,TGTGCCAGCAGCACAGGGGGCAGAAACACCATATATTTT
.,TRBJ2-1,11,.,TRBV9,CASSVAREQFF,TGTGCCAGCAGCGTAGCCAGGGAGCAGTTCTTC
.,TRBJ1-1,13,.,TRBV2,CASSETGQGQAFF,TGTGCCAGCAGTGAAACTGGACAAGGCCAAGCTTTCTTT
.,TRBJ1-1,12,.,TRBV28,CASSRRNTEAFF,TGTGCCAGCAGCCGGAGGAACACTGAAGCTTTCTTT
.,TRBJ2-7,11,few,TRBV6-4,CASPRPGPKYF,TGTGCCAGCCCACGACCGGGACCGAAGTACTTC